The rows below give T cell receptor beta chains drawn from one sample of a study of identifying expanded T cells in peripheral blood. Assay used: immunoSEQ multiplex PCR; TCRdb lists only in-frame clones, some missing. The repertoire has 55,000 to 75,000 clones, 87% of them found once; the top ten carry roughly 4.8%. The sample consisted of blood. The receptors stem from a person aged 18 to 75 in good health. Both conserved end residues are part of each CDR3. A D gene is named only where the DNA matches it firmly. Only some rows state a clone size, as once, few, many or a class for expanded clones.

abundance: NA; v_gene: TRBV9; d_gene: TRBD1; j_gene: TRBJ2-7; CDR3aa: CASSVAQGNYEQYF; CDR3nt: TGTGCCAGCAGCGTAGCACAGGGGAACTACGAGCAGTACTTC
abundance: NA; v_gene: TRBV7-9; d_gene: NA; j_gene: TRBJ2-2; CDR3aa: CASSLVQGSVGELFF; CDR3nt: TGTGCCAGCAGCTTAGTCCAGGGGAGTGTCGGGGAGCTGTTTTTT
abundance: once; v_gene: TRBV30; d_gene: TRBD1; j_gene: TRBJ1-4; CDR3aa: CAWGTTETSGTGSEKLFF; CDR3nt: TGTGCCTGGGGGACCACAGAGACCTCCGGGACAGGGAGCGAAAAACTGTTTTTT
abundance: NA; v_gene: TRBV28; d_gene: NA; j_gene: TRBJ2-2; CDR3aa: CASSLFAATGELFF; CDR3nt: TGTGCCAGCAGTTTATTTGCAGCCACCGGGGAGCTGTTTTTT
abundance: NA; v_gene: TRBV21-1; d_gene: NA; j_gene: TRBJ1-5; CDR3aa: CASSLPGSHSNQPQHF; CDR3nt: TGTGCCAGCAGCCTACCCGGGTCACATAGCAATCAGCCCCAGCATTTT
abundance: NA; v_gene: TRBV27; d_gene: TRBD1; j_gene: TRBJ1-1; CDR3aa: CASSKTGAASNTEAFF; CDR3nt: TGTGCCAGCAGCAAAACAGGGGCCGCGTCAAACACTGAAGCTTTCTTT
abundance: NA; v_gene: TRBV27; d_gene: NA; j_gene: TRBJ1-1; CDR3aa: CASSRGGMNTEAFF; CDR3nt: TGTGCCAGCTCCCGGGGGGGCATGAACACTGAAGCTTTCTTT
abundance: NA; v_gene: TRBV28; d_gene: NA; j_gene: TRBJ2-1; CDR3aa: CASSFFGVYSYNEQFF; CDR3nt: TGTGCCAGCAGTTTTTTCGGGGTCTACTCCTACAATGAGCAGTTCTTC
abundance: NA; v_gene: TRBV21-1; d_gene: NA; j_gene: TRBJ2-7; CDR3aa: CASSSWTSGYSYEQYF; CDR3nt: TGTGCCAGCAGCTCCTGGACTAGCGGGTACTCCTACGAGCAGTACTTC
abundance: NA; v_gene: TRBV30; d_gene: TRBD1; j_gene: TRBJ2-6; CDR3aa: CAWRQDRESGANVLTF; CDR3nt: TGTGCCTGGAGGCAGGACAGGGAGTCGGGGGCCAACGTCCTGACTTTC
abundance: NA; v_gene: TRBV6-5; d_gene: NA; j_gene: TRBJ2-5; CDR3aa: CAIGRGETQYF; CDR3nt: TGTGCCATTGGTCGTGGGGAGACCCAGTACTTC
abundance: NA; v_gene: TRBV28; d_gene: TRBD1; j_gene: TRBJ1-2; CDR3aa: CASRTWTGTYGYTF; CDR3nt: TGTGCCAGCAGGACCTGGACAGGAACCTATGGCTACACCTTC
abundance: NA; v_gene: TRBV10-3; d_gene: NA; j_gene: TRBJ2-3; CDR3aa: CAISELSGTDTQYF; CDR3nt: TGTGCCATCAGTGAATTAAGCGGCACAGATACGCAGTATTTT
abundance: NA; v_gene: TRBV5-6; d_gene: TRBD1; j_gene: TRBJ1-2; CDR3aa: CASSLWDRGGGYTF; CDR3nt: TGTGCCAGCAGCTTGTGGGACAGGGGTGGGGGCTACACCTTC
abundance: NA; v_gene: TRBV7-6; d_gene: TRBD1; j_gene: TRBJ2-1; CDR3aa: CASSLVRGQGNEQFF; CDR3nt: TGTGCCAGCAGCTTAGTAAGGGGGCAAGGAAATGAGCAGTTCTTC
abundance: once; v_gene: TRBV30; d_gene: NA; j_gene: TRBJ1-1; CDR3aa: CAWTSGVMNTEAFF; CDR3nt: TGTGCCTGGACCTCAGGGGTGATGAACACTGAAGCTTTCTTT
abundance: NA; v_gene: TRBV7-8; d_gene: NA; j_gene: TRBJ1-5; CDR3aa: CASSLERNQPQHF; CDR3nt: TGTGCCAGCAGCTTAGAGCGAAATCAGCCCCAGCATTTT
abundance: NA; v_gene: TRBV9; d_gene: NA; j_gene: TRBJ1-4; CDR3aa: CASSDQEGEKLFF; CDR3nt: TGTGCCAGCAGCGACCAAGAGGGTGAAAAACTGTTTTTT
abundance: NA; v_gene: TRBV7-8; d_gene: NA; j_gene: TRBJ2-1; CDR3aa: CASSPLLREGGRDNEQFF; CDR3nt: TGTGCCAGCAGCCCCCTACTGCGAGAGGGGGGCCGCGACAATGAGCAGTTCTTC
abundance: NA; v_gene: TRBV7-9; d_gene: TRBD1; j_gene: TRBJ1-1; CDR3aa: CASSLRDSDTEAFF; CDR3nt: TGTGCCAGCAGCTTACGGGACAGTGACACTGAAGCTTTCTTT
abundance: few; v_gene: TRBV10-2; d_gene: TRBD2; j_gene: TRBJ2-7; CDR3aa: CASRSGGPSEQYF; CDR3nt: TGCGCCAGCAGAAGCGGGGGTCCCAGCGAGCAGTACTTC
abundance: NA; v_gene: TRBV10-3; d_gene: NA; j_gene: TRBJ2-1; CDR3aa: CASQGGNEQFF; CDR3nt: TGTGCCTCCCAGGGAGGAAATGAGCAGTTCTTC
abundance: once; v_gene: TRBV14; d_gene: NA; j_gene: TRBJ2-3; CDR3aa: CASSHSSTQYF; CDR3nt: TGTGCCAGCAGCCACTCCTCAACGCAGTATTTT
abundance: NA; v_gene: TRBV27; d_gene: TRBD2; j_gene: TRBJ2-7; CDR3aa: CASSFTLAGSYEQYF; CDR3nt: TGTGCCAGCAGTTTCACACTAGCGGGCTCCTACGAGCAGTACTTC
abundance: NA; v_gene: TRBV7-9; d_gene: TRBD1; j_gene: TRBJ2-7; CDR3aa: CASSLGQGEVSEQYF; CDR3nt: TGTGCCAGCAGCTTGGGACAGGGAGAGGTGTCCGAGCAGTACTTC
abundance: NA; v_gene: TRBV19; d_gene: NA; j_gene: TRBJ2-7; CDR3aa: CASSGQGSYEQYF; CDR3nt: TGTGCCAGTAGTGGTCAGGGGTCCTACGAGCAGTACTTC
abundance: NA; v_gene: TRBV13; d_gene: NA; j_gene: TRBJ2-5; CDR3aa: CASSLGPKETQYF; CDR3nt: TGTGCCAGCAGCTTAGGGCCCAAAGAGACCCAGTACTTC
abundance: NA; v_gene: TRBV28; d_gene: NA; j_gene: TRBJ1-5; CDR3aa: CASTERVGNQPQHF; CDR3nt: TGTGCCAGCACAGAACGGGTAGGCAATCAGCCCCAGCATTTT
abundance: few; v_gene: TRBV2; d_gene: NA; j_gene: TRBJ2-7; CDR3aa: CASSRATDSRF; CDR3nt: TGTGCCAGCAGTAGAGCCACGGACAGTCGATTC
abundance: NA; v_gene: TRBV5-1; d_gene: NA; j_gene: TRBJ1-4; CDR3aa: CASSRGAGAATNEKLFF; CDR3nt: TGCGCCAGCAGCCGCGGGGCAGGGGCAGCAACTAATGAAAAACTGTTTTTT
abundance: NA; v_gene: TRBV11-2; d_gene: TRBD1; j_gene: TRBJ2-7; CDR3aa: CASSLADRGKQYF; CDR3nt: TGTGCCAGCAGCTTAGCTGACAGGGGCAAGCAGTACTTC
abundance: NA; v_gene: TRBV19; d_gene: TRBD2; j_gene: TRBJ2-7; CDR3aa: CASSTTSGSSYEQYF; CDR3nt: TGTGCCAGTAGTACAACTAGCGGGAGCTCCTACGAGCAGTACTTC
abundance: NA; v_gene: TRBV28; d_gene: TRBD2; j_gene: TRBJ2-5; CDR3aa: CASSRLAGKETQYF; CDR3nt: TGTGCCAGCAGTAGGCTAGCGGGAAAAGAGACCCAGTACTTC
abundance: NA; v_gene: TRBV18; d_gene: NA; j_gene: TRBJ1-2; CDR3aa: CASSPGTENYGYTF; CDR3nt: TGTGCCAGCTCACCAGGGACGGAAAACTATGGCTACACCTTC
abundance: NA; v_gene: TRBV5-5; d_gene: NA; j_gene: TRBJ1-1; CDR3aa: CASSLELGRSAFF; CDR3nt: TGTGCCAGCAGCTTGGAACTGGGCCGAAGTGCTTTCTTT
abundance: NA; v_gene: TRBV9; d_gene: TRBD1; j_gene: TRBJ1-1; CDR3aa: CASSVEDRGGTEAFF; CDR3nt: TGTGCCAGCAGCGTAGAGGACAGGGGCGGGACTGAAGCTTTCTTT
abundance: few; v_gene: TRBV5-1; d_gene: TRBD1; j_gene: TRBJ2-5; CDR3aa: CASSLSGDSNQETQYF; CDR3nt: TGCGCCAGCAGCTTGTCCGGGGACAGCAACCAAGAGACCCAGTACTTC
abundance: NA; v_gene: TRBV2; d_gene: NA; j_gene: TRBJ1-1; CDR3aa: CASSAQTPEAFF; CDR3nt: TGTGCCAGCAGTGCCCAGACCCCTGAAGCTTTCTTT
abundance: NA; v_gene: TRBV7-2; d_gene: NA; j_gene: TRBJ1-4; CDR3aa: CASSLDTRPKLFF; CDR3nt: TGTGCCAGCAGCTTAGATACCCGGCCAAAACTGTTTTTT
abundance: NA; v_gene: TRBV14; d_gene: TRBD1; j_gene: TRBJ1-1; CDR3aa: CASSQSLGGTGGKAVNTEAFF; CDR3nt: TGTGCCAGCAGCCAATCTCTCGGCGGGACAGGGGGCAAGGCGGTGAACACTGAAGCTTTCTTT
abundance: NA; v_gene: TRBV11-2; d_gene: NA; j_gene: TRBJ1-2; CDR3aa: CASSLGTANNYGYTF; CDR3nt: TGTGCCAGCAGCTTGGGAACAGCTAACAACTATGGCTACACCTTC
abundance: NA; v_gene: TRBV7-9; d_gene: NA; j_gene: TRBJ2-3; CDR3aa: CASSEPAQSQYF; CDR3nt: TGTGCCAGCAGCGAGCCGGCACAATCGCAGTATTTT
abundance: few; v_gene: TRBV6-4; d_gene: TRBD2; j_gene: TRBJ2-3; CDR3aa: CASSDGGGSTDTQYF; CDR3nt: TGTGCCAGCAGTGACGGGGGAGGGAGCACAGATACGCAGTATTTT
abundance: few; v_gene: TRBV6-1; d_gene: NA; j_gene: TRBJ1-5; CDR3aa: CASSEARQFNQPQHF; CDR3nt: TGTGCCAGCAGTGAAGCCCGACAGTTCAATCAGCCCCAGCATTTT
abundance: NA; v_gene: TRBV27; d_gene: TRBD2; j_gene: TRBJ2-3; CDR3aa: CASSLYAGGADTQYF; CDR3nt: TGTGCCAGCAGTTTATACGCGGGAGGCGCAGATACGCAGTATTTT
abundance: NA; v_gene: TRBV6-5; d_gene: TRBD1; j_gene: TRBJ1-6; CDR3aa: CASRRYWDRVSPLHF; CDR3nt: TGTGCCAGCAGGCGATACTGGGACAGGGTCTCACCCCTCCACTTT
abundance: once; v_gene: TRBV5-3; d_gene: NA; j_gene: TRBJ2-5; CDR3aa: CARSLRETQYF; CDR3nt: TGTGCCAGAAGCTTAAGGGAGACCCAGTACTTC